The next 24 T cell receptor beta chains were all read from a single sample in a study of cytomegalovirus exposure and HLA in healthy donors. The PCR had 60 Vbeta and 13 Jbeta primers. Method: immunoSEQ multiplex PCR; TCRdb's copy keeps in-frame clones and lacks some. The repertoire has approximately 130,000 clones, over 70% of them found once; the top ten carry less than 9.5%. The sequencing input was PBMCs. These receptors were taken from a woman aged 45 to 65 in good health and CMV-seropositive.

This clone has more than one count but fewer than ten. This sequence joins TRBV11-3 and TRBJ2-5; D not resolved. Between the trimmed V and J ends, which lost 4 bases and 5 bases, there was a span of 11 bases. The CDR3 spans 13 residues. Germline V gene data show CDR1 as SGHNT and CDR2 as YENEEA. CDR3 in DNA: TGTGCCAGCAGCTCTGCCGGTAGCGAGACCCAGTACTTC. Protein product: CASSSAGSETQYF. The whole variable domain, remainder taken from reference TRBV11-3 and TRBJ2-5, is EAGVVQSPRYKIIEKKQPVAFWCNPISGHNTLYWYLQNLGQGPELLIRYENEEAVDDSQLPKDRFSAERLKGVDSTLKIQPAELGDSAVYLCASSSAGSETQYFGPGTRLLVL.

This clone was seen only a few times. J is TRBJ1-2 and V is TRBV7-8; 7 bases fit TRBD1. CDR3 size: 16 residues. Trimming took 2 bases from V and 6 from J; bases not matched to a gene: 12. Germline V gene lookup returns CDR1 SGHVS and CDR2 FQNEAQ. The CDR3 DNA follows: TGTGCCAGCAGCTTAAGCGGCAGGGGGAGGTATGATGGCTACACCTTC. Translation: CASSLSGRGRYDGYTF.

The chain combines TRBV5-5 with TRBJ2-1, with D maybe TRBD2 (5 bases). The CDR3 runs 14 residues. The germline V gene encodes CDR1 SGHKS and CDR2 YYEKEE (reference sequence). Trimming took off 1 base at V and 9 bases at J, with 14 bases between the two ends. As DNA, the CDR3 is TGTGCCAGCAGCTTGTGGAGCGGCTCGGGTGAGCAGTTCTTC. Translated, it gives CASSLWSGSGEQFF.

V is TRBV28 and J is TRBJ2-7; 7 bases agree with TRBD2. The germline gives CDR1 MDHEN, CDR2 SYDVKM. The CDR3 is 14 residues long. The ends lost 6 bases at V and 1 base at J; junction bases unmatched: 6. For the CDR3, the DNA is TGTGCCAGCAGGGAGGGAGGGAGATCCTACGAGCAGTACTTC. It is translated as CASREGGRSYEQYF.

The CDR3 is CASSLPGLGEQYF. CDR3 sequence (DNA): TGTGCCAGCAGCTTACCGGGTCTTGGGGAGCAGTACTTC. The chain links TRBV5-4 to TRBJ2-7; D gene unclear. Trimming took 2 bases from V and 7 from J, leaving 13 bases between them. Germline CDR1 is SGHNT and CDR2 is YYREEE (reference sequence). The CDR3 extends over 13 amino acids. Full variable domain (remainder filled in from reference TRBV5-4 and TRBJ2-7): ETGVTQSPTHLIKTRGQQVTLRCSSQSGHNTVSWYQQALGQGPQFIFQYYREEENGRGNFPPRFSGLQFPNYSSELNVNALELDDSALYLCASSLPGLGEQYFGPGTRLTVT.

The chain recombines TRBV5-1 with TRBJ2-3; 7 bases fit TRBD1. The V gene's germline CDR1 is SGHRS and CDR2 YFSETQ. The CDR3 has 14 residues. Trimming cost V 4 bases and J 2 bases; bases outside gene matches: 4. The CDR3 nucleotides read TGCGCCAGCAGCCCAGGACAGGACACAGATACGCAGTATTTT. This sequence encodes CASSPGQDTDTQYF.

This clone came up once. V is TRBV2 and J is TRBJ2-7, with 8 nucleotides matching TRBD1. This CDR3 region has 14 residues. Germline CDR1 is SNHLY and CDR2 is FYNNEI. The V and J ends lost 7 bases and 2 bases, in that order; junction bases with no gene match: 7. The DNA for the CDR3 is TGTGCCAGCAATAGACAGGGGAGTCCCTACGAGCAGTACTTC. Protein: CASNRQGSPYEQYF.

J is TRBJ2-7 and V is TRBV2; 13 bases agree with TRBD2. The J segment lost 3 bases and the V segment lost 5 bases, leaving 10 bases of the junction unmatched. This CDR3 region has 17 residues. Germline CDR1 and CDR2: SNHLY and FYNNEI. CDR3 in amino acids: CASSRRTLAGGLYEQYF. The CDR3 bases are TGTGCCAGCAGTCGCCGGACACTAGCGGGGGGGCTCTACGAGCAGTACTTC.

The chain carries TRBV7-2 and TRBJ2-7; the match to TRBD2 covers 9 bases. Germline V gene data show CDR1 as SGHTA and CDR2 as FQGNSA. Trimming removed 6 bases from V and 3 bases from J; junction bases left unmatched: 9. CDR3 size: 15 residues. The CDR3 is CASRTTFSGGYEQYF. The DNA of the CDR3 is TGTGCCAGCAGAACGACCTTTAGCGGGGGCTACGAGCAGTACTTC.

This rearrangement joins TRBV19 to TRBJ2-3; 9 bases map to TRBD1. The CDR3 is made up of 15 amino acids. V dropped 11 bases and J dropped 4; count of bases not matched to a gene: 13. CDR1 and CDR2 from the germline V gene are LNHDA and SQIVND (reference sequence). CDR3 DNA sequence: TGTGCCGTCAAGAGGGGACAGGGATTTTCAGATACGCAGTATTTT. It encodes CAVKRGQGFSDTQYF.

This chain links TRBV13 with TRBJ2-3; the match to TRBD2 covers 7 bases. Germline lookup yields CDR1 PRHDT and CDR2 FYEKMQ (reference sequence). After removal of 4 bases from V and 2 bases from J, the junction contained 9 bases not matched to a gene. The CDR3 totals 16 residues. The CDR3 DNA is TGTGCCAGCAGCTCATTCCGGGACTACCTCACAGATACGCAGTATTTT. Its translation: CASSSFRDYLTDTQYF.

This chain joins TRBV19 and TRBJ2-1; D might be TRBD1 (6 bases). Deletions cut 5 bases from V and 8 bases from J, with 22 bases between. Germline assignment: CDR1 LNHDA and CDR2 SQIVND (reference sequence). This CDR3 contains 16 residues. The CDR3 DNA reads as TGTGCCAGTAGTGACAGGTCCAGGGTCGGGGCCTATGAGCAGTTCTTC. This translates into CASSDRSRVGAYEQFF.

The J gene is TRBJ1-5, the V gene TRBV19; no clear D gene. Germline assignment: CDR1 LNHDA and CDR2 SQIVND (reference sequence). V was trimmed by 3 bases and J by 8 bases, leaving 20 bases between them. This CDR3 spans 16 amino acids. In nucleotides, the CDR3 is TGTGCCAGTAGTATCGAGGAAGGCAGAGCTATTAAGCCCCAGCATTTT. It encodes CASSIEEGRAIKPQHF.

The chain is built from TRBV10-2 and TRBJ2-4; the D gene is possibly TRBD2 (8 bases). From germline, CDR1 is WSHSY and CDR2 SAAADI. There are 15 residues in the CDR3. Trimming took off 2 bases at V and 9 bases at J, with 17 bases between the two ends. This CDR3 reads CASSEEGASGSIQYF. CDR3 DNA sequence: TGCGCCAGCAGTGAGGAGGGGGCGAGCGGGAGCATTCAGTACTTC.

The V and J genes are TRBV11-2 and TRBJ2-3, with 12 bases matching TRBD2. Trimming cost V 3 bases and J 4 bases; bases outside gene matches: 2. The CDR3 extends over 15 amino acids. Germline-derived CDR1 and CDR2 are SGHAT and FQNNGV. The CDR3 here is CASSFRLAGADTQYF. Here the CDR3 DNA reads TGTGCCAGCAGCTTCAGACTAGCGGGAGCAGATACGCAGTATTTT.

The V and J genes are TRBV7-8 and TRBJ1-3; D is uncertain. The CDR3 totals 15 residues. V was cut by 3 bases and J by 0 bases, with 9 bases left in between. Germline lookup yields CDR1 SGHVS and CDR2 FQNEAQ. CDR3 sequence reads: CASSFSGSSGNTIYF. DNA for the CDR3: TGTGCCAGCAGCTTCTCGGGGAGCTCTGGAAACACCATATATTTT. The variable domain in full, with the rest retrieved from reference TRBV7-8 and TRBJ1-3, is GAGVSQSPRYKVAKRGQDVALRCDPISGHVSLFWYQQALGQGPEFLTYFQNEAQLDKSGLPSDRFFAERPEGSVSTLKIQRTQQEDSAVYLCASSFSGSSGNTIYFGEGSWLTVV.

This clone occurred once. The rearrangement joins TRBV9 to TRBJ2-5; D possibly corresponds to TRBD2 (5 bases). This CDR3 spans 14 amino acids. Per the germline V gene, CDR1 is SGDLS and CDR2 is YYNGEE. Trimming took 3 bases from V and 5 from J, leaving 14 bases between them. CDR3 bases: TGTGCCAGCAGCGCCGGGATCCGGCTCGAGACCCAGTACTTC. This translates into CASSAGIRLETQYF.

The table lists this clone with a few counts. V usage is TRBV7-8 and J usage is TRBJ1-6, with D tentatively TRBD1 (6 bases). Germline V gene sequence: CDR1 SGHVS, CDR2 FQNEAQ. The CDR3 covers 14 residues. V was cut by 5 bases and J by 6 bases, with 11 bases left in between. The CDR3 DNA reads as TGTGCCAGCAGCCTAGGGGGGGGTAATTCACCCCTCCACTTT. This sequence encodes CASSLGGGNSPLHF.

In this sample, this clone turned up a few times. The V call is TRBV6-6, the J call TRBJ2-5; D is possibly TRBD2 (5 bases). V lost 6 bases, J lost 5 bases, and 13 bases lay in between. Germline V gene data show CDR1 as MNHNY and CDR2 as SVGAGI (reference sequence). The length of the CDR3 is 13 residues. The CDR3 loop reads CASRSTSLETQYF. For the CDR3, the DNA is TGTGCCAGCAGATCTACTAGTCTTGAGACCCAGTACTTC.

The rearrangement links TRBV4-2 to TRBJ2-7; tentative D call: TRBD2 (6 bases). CDR1 is LGHNA and CDR2 is YNFKEQ in the germline V gene. Trimming left V 1 base short and J 3 bases short, with 13 bases between. This CDR3 spans 15 amino acids. The DNA of the CDR3 is TGTGCCAGCAGCCAAGTGGGGGGTTCTAGCTACGAGCAGTACTTC. This translates into CASSQVGGSSYEQYF.

The chain uses TRBV5-4 and TRBJ1-1; D is ambiguous. Between the trimmed V and J ends, which lost 4 bases and 0 bases, there was a span of 10 bases. Germline V lookup: CDR1 SGHNT, CDR2 YYREEE (reference sequence). This CDR3 region has 14 residues. The CDR3 reads CASSRGSLNTEAFF. CDR3 bases: TGTGCCAGCAGCCGTGGCTCCTTGAACACTGAAGCTTTCTTT.

The J gene is TRBJ2-7, the V gene TRBV6-6, with 9 bases aligning to TRBD2. Per germline, CDR1 MNHNY and CDR2 SVGAGI (reference sequence). The CDR3 runs to 13 residues. V lost 7 bases, J lost 4 bases, and 5 bases stayed unmatched. The CDR3 reads CASKSAGGYEQYF. CDR3 in DNA: TGTGCCAGCAAGAGTGCGGGAGGGTACGAGCAGTACTTC.

The chain employs TRBV5-4 and TRBJ2-3, with D possibly being TRBD2 (7 bases). The V gene lost 6 bases and the J gene lost 1 base, with 18 bases spanning the gap. There are 16 residues in the CDR3. In germline, CDR1 is SGHNT, CDR2 YYREEE (reference sequence). CDR3 coding DNA: TGTGCCAGCATCCTGGGGGGGCCTGGTGGCACAGATACGCAGTATTTT. It encodes CASILGGPGGTDTQYF. Full variable domain (rest looked up from reference TRBV5-4 and TRBJ2-3): ETGVTQSPTHLIKTRGQQVTLRCSSQSGHNTVSWYQQALGQGPQFIFQYYREEENGRGNFPPRFSGLQFPNYSSELNVNALELDDSALYLCASILGGPGGTDTQYFGPGTRLTVL.

CDR3 region: CAWSRTDYQPQHF. CDR3 coding DNA: TGTGCCTGGAGTCGGACAGACTATCAGCCCCAGCATTTT. The chain joins TRBV30 to TRBJ1-5, with D possibly being TRBD1 (6 bases). With 2 bases removed from V and 5 bases from J, the gap between germline ends came to 10 bases. Germline V gene sequence: CDR1 GTSNPN, CDR2 SVGIG (reference sequence). The CDR3 totals 13 residues.